These T cell receptor beta chains were read from a single sample in a study of radiotherapy plus CTLA-4 blockade in lung cancer. Here immunoSEQ multiplex PCR was the method, and the copy in TCRdb shows in-frame clones only, minus some. The table records fewer than 40,000 clones, about four fifths of them present only once. Sequencing was performed on peripheral blood, taken from a patient treated with radiotherapy plus ipilimumab. The receptors were gathered from a human donor with non-small cell lung cancer that progressed on radiotherapy plus ipilimumab. CDR3s include the opening cysteine and the closing phenylalanine or tryptophan. The order of the fields is J gene, V gene, clone size, D gene, CDR3 protein, CDR3 DNA. A D gene is named only where the DNA matches it firmly. Clone size is stated in some rows and not others, as once, few, many or a class when expanded.

TRBJ1-6 | TRBV19 | - | TRBD1 | CASSWTGGNRGNSPLHF | TGTGCCAGTAGTTGGACAGGGGGAAACAGGGGCAATTCACCCCTCCACTTT
TRBJ1-2 | TRBV7-2 | few | TRBD1 | CASSQDRTGGYYGYTF | TGTGCCAGCAGCCAAGACAGGACAGGGGGCTACTATGGCTACACCTTC
TRBJ2-1 | TRBV27 | - | - | CASSLTGTNEQFF | TGTGCCAGCAGTCTCACCGGGACTAATGAGCAGTTCTTC
TRBJ2-7 | TRBV5-1 | - | TRBD1 | CASSGGTGGSYEQYF | TGCGCCAGCAGCGGGGGGACAGGAGGCAGCTACGAGCAGTACTTC
TRBJ2-3 | TRBV5-8 | few | - | CASSLRNYSPDLDTQYF | TGTGCCAGCAGCTTAAGGAACTATTCGCCTGATCTAGATACGCAGTATTTT
TRBJ2-1 | TRBV19 | few | TRBD2 | CASSIGPSGVYNEQFF | TGTGCCAGTAGTATAGGGCCTAGCGGGGTCTACAATGAGCAGTTCTTC
TRBJ2-2 | TRBV6-6 | once | - | CASSPAGNTGELFF | TGTGCCAGCAGTCCCGCCGGGAACACCGGGGAGCTGTTTTTT
TRBJ1-2 | TRBV6-5 | - | - | CASSYRGMVYGYTF | TGTGCCAGCAGTTACAGAGGGATGGTATATGGCTACACCTTC
TRBJ2-1 | TRBV6-1 | - | - | CASSVAVAGDNEQFF | TGTGCCAGCAGTGTGGCGGTTGCAGGGGACAATGAGCAGTTCTTC
TRBJ1-4 | TRBV18 | - | TRBD1 | CASSTTGDRGEKLFF | TGTGCCAGCTCAACCACCGGGGACAGGGGGGAAAAACTGTTTTTT
TRBJ2-5 | TRBV2 | - | - | CASRDRRAGETQYF | TGTGCCAGCAGAGACAGGCGGGCGGGAGAGACCCAGTACTTC
TRBJ2-5 | TRBV21-1 | - | - | CAGTEGQTQETQYF | TGTGCCGGGACGGAGGGGCAGACTCAAGAGACCCAGTACTTC
TRBJ2-3 | TRBV7-2 | - | TRBD2 | CASSPGLVTDTQYF | TGTGCCAGCAGCCCGGGACTAGTCACAGATACGCAGTATTTT
TRBJ2-7 | TRBV9 | - | - | CASSEGGANYEQYF | TGTGCCAGCAGCGAGGGGGGGGCCAACTACGAGCAGTACTTC
TRBJ2-7 | TRBV12-5 | - | - | CASGLRGFYEQYF | TGTGCTAGTGGTTTGCGGGGGTTCTACGAGCAGTACTTC
TRBJ1-1 | TRBV10-3 | - | - | CAISPGTKNTEAFF | TGTGCCATCAGTCCCGGGACAAAGAACACTGAAGCTTTCTTT
TRBJ2-2 | TRBV5-6 | - | TRBD2 | CASSLLAGGPGELFF | TGTGCCAGCAGCTTACTAGCGGGGGGGCCCGGGGAGCTGTTTTTT
TRBJ1-1 | TRBV7-9 | - | - | CASSSSTEAFF | TGTGCCAGCAGTTCCAGCACTGAAGCTTTCTTT
TRBJ2-7 | TRBV5-4 | - | - | CASSFPGTQLYEQYF | TGTGCCAGCAGCTTCCCGGGGACTCAATTATACGAGCAGTACTTC
TRBJ1-1 | TRBV6-5 | - | - | CASKGGTHGEAFF | TGTGCCAGCAAGGGGGGGACCCACGGTGAAGCTTTCTTT
TRBJ2-7 | TRBV11-2 | - | - | CASSRDNAYEQYF | TGTGCCAGCAGCAGGGACAATGCCTACGAGCAGTACTTC
TRBJ1-2 | TRBV6-1 | - | - | CASSESGADSYTF | TGTGCCAGCAGTGAATCAGGGGCTGATTCCTACACCTTC
TRBJ1-1 | TRBV21-1 | - | - | CASSTEGYANTEAFF | TGTGCCAGCAGCACCGAGGGATATGCGAACACTGAAGCTTTCTTT
TRBJ1-6 | TRBV19 | - | TRBD1 | CASSTDRDGSPLHF | TGTGCCAGTAGTACTGACAGGGATGGATCACCCCTCCACTTT
TRBJ2-7 | TRBV5-1 | - | - | CASSLAGLNYEQYF | TGCGCCAGCAGCTTGGCGGGACTCAACTACGAGCAGTACTTC
TRBJ2-7 | TRBV27 | - | - | CASSFQTGSYEQYF | TGTGCCAGCAGTTTCCAGACCGGGAGCTACGAGCAGTACTTC
TRBJ1-5 | TRBV6-1 | once | TRBD1 | CASSETGTGQNQPQHF | TGTGCCAGCAGTGAGACAGGGACAGGCCAGAATCAGCCCCAGCATTTT
TRBJ2-3 | TRBV7-2 | once | TRBD2 | CASSLALLAGGDTQYF | TGTGCCAGCAGCTTAGCGCTCCTAGCGGGGGGAGATACGCAGTATTTT
TRBJ1-1 | TRBV19 | - | TRBD1 | CASKQGQGRWDTEAFF | TGTGCCAGTAAACAGGGACAGGGTCGTTGGGACACTGAAGCTTTCTTT